This T cell receptor (beta chain) was documented in a study of T cell repertoires in cytomegalovirus infection. MiXCR, applied by TCRdb to the reads, yields one record per CDR3 protein. The sample has 400,000 to 600,000 distinct CDR3 sequences, under 45% seen once. Findings of the study overall: Carriage of CMV together with the relevant HLA was identifiable through cumulative public TCR beta family frequency. The ex vivo response was dominated by HLA-C-restricted CMV-specific TCR beta clonotypes.

From germline, CDR1 is SGHTA and CDR2 FQGNSA. This CDR3 has 12 amino acids. The V and J ends lost 5 bases and 10 bases respectively, with 12 bases between them. With regard to this clonotype: Its antigen is as yet unknown.

The receptor comes from a human donor in good health (CMV status not recorded). Some clones in this sample may be carry-over from other donors' samples. V and J are TRBV7-2 and TRBJ2-1; maybe TRBD1 (6 bases). This sample comprised cultured PBMCs, obtained from culture after CMV antigen stimulation. CDR3 DNA sequence: TGTGCCAGCAGCCCAGGGGCTGGGGAGCAGTTCTTC. As protein: CASSPGAGEQFF.